This is a list of T cell receptor beta chains from one sample in a study of technical replicates of blood from a handful of donors. The data were produced by immunoSEQ multiplex PCR, yet TCRdb's version contains in-frame clones alone and is incomplete. The table includes 79,000 or so clones, 75% to 95% detected once. Source material: T cells isolated from PBMCs. These receptors all stem from a human donor in good health. Both conserved end residues are part of each CDR3. Each record gives: clone size, J gene, V gene, D gene, CDR3 protein, CDR3 DNA. The D gene is left open where the match is weak. Not all rows give a size; the values are once, few, many and, for expanded clones, a class.

-	TRBJ2-7	TRBV7-6	TRBD2	CASSSHSGLGYEQYF	TGTGCCAGCAGCTCACATTCGGGACTAGGCTACGAGCAGTACTTC
-	TRBJ2-3	TRBV11-2	TRBD2	CASSLGGGMPQYF	TGTGCCAGCAGCTTAGGGGGGGGGATGCCGCAGTATTTT
-	TRBJ1-4	TRBV11-2	-	CASSFQGLRNEKLFF	TGTGCCAGCAGCTTCCAGGGCCTTCGGAATGAAAAACTGTTTTTT
-	TRBJ2-3	TRBV9	TRBD2	CASSVGSGGAGGTQYF	TGTGCCAGCAGCGTAGGTAGCGGGGGGGCCGGTGGTACGCAGTATTTT
-	TRBJ2-5	TRBV6-5	TRBD1	CASIPSRGSGETQYF	TGTGCCAGCATTCCCTCCAGGGGGTCAGGGGAGACCCAGTACTTC
once	TRBJ1-2	TRBV14	-	CASSPQGLARSGGGYTF	TGTGCCAGCAGCCCTCAGGGGCTAGCCAGGAGTGGGGGCGGCTACACCTTC
-	TRBJ2-2	TRBV19	TRBD2	CASNGLAGNTGELFF	TGTGCCAGTAACGGCCTAGCGGGGAACACCGGGGAGCTGTTTTTT
-	TRBJ2-2	TRBV2	TRBD2	CASTGTSGSDGELFF	TGTGCCAGCACAGGGACTAGCGGGAGTGACGGGGAGCTGTTTTTT
-	TRBJ1-2	TRBV6-5	TRBD1	CASSHPTGGVNGYTF	TGTGCCAGCAGTCACCCGACAGGGGGCGTCAATGGCTACACCTTC
-	TRBJ1-2	TRBV5-1	-	CASSLEGLAGYTF	TGCGCCAGCAGCTTGGAGGGGTTGGCTGGCTACACCTTC
-	TRBJ2-1	TRBV27	TRBD1	CASSLLDRAYNEQFF	TGTGCCAGCAGTCTCTTGGACAGGGCCTACAATGAGCAGTTCTTC
-	TRBJ2-1	TRBV7-9	TRBD1	CASSLSQGATENEQFF	TGTGCCAGCAGCCTATCACAGGGGGCAACGGAGAATGAGCAGTTCTTC
-	TRBJ2-5	TRBV6-1	TRBD2	CASSRLAGQETQYF	TGTGCCAGCAGCAGACTAGCGGGGCAAGAGACCCAGTACTTC
-	TRBJ2-5	TRBV6-5	TRBD2	CASSYPSSGREETQYF	TGTGCCAGCAGCTACCCATCTAGCGGGAGGGAGGAGACCCAGTACTTC
-	TRBJ2-7	TRBV7-6	-	CASSLWALWISYEQYF	TGTGCCAGCAGCTTATGGGCCCTCTGGATTTCGTACGAGCAGTACTTC
-	TRBJ2-7	TRBV15	TRBD1	CATSRAGTGRVGQYF	TGTGCCACCAGCAGAGCCGGGACAGGGCGAGTGGGGCAGTACTTC
-	TRBJ1-6	TRBV6-9	TRBD1	CASQGQGNSPLHF	TGTGCCAGTCAAGGACAGGGGAATTCACCCCTCCACTTT
-	TRBJ2-1	TRBV7-2	-	CASSYRGGLSPGEQFF	TGTGCCAGCAGCTACAGGGGGGGACTGAGTCCCGGAGAGCAGTTCTTC
-	TRBJ1-2	TRBV2	TRBD1	CASSVRQGASGYTF	TGTGCCAGCAGTGTGCGACAGGGGGCCTCTGGCTACACCTTC
-	TRBJ2-3	TRBV4-1	-	CASSQETGSDTQYF	TGCGCCAGCAGCCAAGAGACAGGTTCCGATACGCAGTATTTT
-	TRBJ2-2	TRBV29-1	-	CSVEDWFRRLYTGELFF	TGCAGCGTTGAAGATTGGTTTAGGCGGCTTTACACCGGGGAGCTGTTTTTT
-	TRBJ2-2	TRBV6-1	-	CASSERGLRRNTGELFF	TGTGCCAGCAGTGAACGGGGACTCCGGCGGAACACCGGGGAGCTGTTTTTT
-	TRBJ1-1	TRBV9	-	CASSASAGEAFF	TGTGCCAGCAGCGCGAGTGCAGGTGAAGCTTTCTTT
-	TRBJ2-7	TRBV5-6	TRBD1	CASSLVAEIWDSTYEQYF	TGTGCCAGCAGCTTGGTTGCCGAGATATGGGACAGCACCTACGAGCAGTACTTC
-	TRBJ1-1	TRBV6-5	-	CASSPRGGTEAFF	TGTGCCAGCAGTCCGAGGGGGGGAACTGAAGCTTTCTTT
-	TRBJ1-4	TRBV18	-	CASSPYTGSNEKLFF	TGTGCCAGCTCACCTTACACGGGGTCTAATGAAAAACTGTTTTTT
-	TRBJ2-1	TRBV5-6	-	CASSLSRNGYNEQFF	TGTGCCAGCAGCTTGTCCAGGAATGGTTACAATGAGCAGTTCTTC
-	TRBJ1-1	TRBV6-1	-	CASSVNRVYTEAFF	TGTGCCAGCAGTGTTAACAGGGTGTACACTGAAGCTTTCTTT
-	TRBJ1-5	TRBV6-5	TRBD1	CASSQQGSPNQPQHF	TGTGCCAGCAGCCAACAGGGGTCTCCTAATCAGCCCCAGCATTTT
-	TRBJ1-5	TRBV19	TRBD1	CASSMEYRGHQPQHF	TGTGCCAGTAGTATGGAATACAGGGGGCATCAGCCCCAGCATTTT
-	TRBJ2-1	TRBV7-2	-	CASRREYEQFF	TGTGCCAGCAGGCGAGAGTATGAGCAGTTCTTC
-	TRBJ2-3	TRBV7-2	TRBD2	CASSLVGGRDTDTQYF	TGTGCCAGCAGCTTAGTTGGGGGGAGGGACACAGATACGCAGTATTTT
-	TRBJ2-7	TRBV6-5	-	CASRRQGSSYEQYF	TGTGCCAGCAGACGCCAGGGTTCCTCCTACGAGCAGTACTTC
-	TRBJ1-2	TRBV6-5	-	CASSFGSAYGYTF	TGTGCCAGCAGTTTCGGGTCAGCCTATGGCTACACCTTC
-	TRBJ2-5	TRBV13	TRBD2	CASSLSLSLAGKTQYF	TGTGCCAGCAGCTTATCGTTAAGCTTAGCGGGGAAGACCCAGTACTTC
-	TRBJ1-1	TRBV7-9	TRBD1	CASSLEGANTEAFF	TGTGCCAGCAGCTTGGAGGGGGCCAACACTGAAGCTTTCTTT
-	TRBJ1-1	TRBV11-1	-	CASRLTGNTEAFF	TGTGCCAGCAGGCTGACGGGGAACACTGAAGCTTTCTTT
-	TRBJ1-1	TRBV29-1	TRBD1	CSVPGTGGTEAFF	TGCAGCGTTCCCGGGACAGGGGGCACTGAAGCTTTCTTT
-	TRBJ1-5	TRBV28	-	CASSLRQVGGQPQHF	TGTGCCAGCAGTTTGAGACAGGTAGGGGGTCAGCCCCAGCATTTT
-	TRBJ1-5	TRBV19	-	CASSTQGSNQPQHF	TGTGCCAGTAGTACTCAGGGGTCCAATCAGCCCCAGCATTTT
-	TRBJ2-1	TRBV6-5	-	CASTPQISGNEQFF	TGTGCCAGCACCCCCCAGATTTCGGGAAATGAGCAGTTCTTC
-	TRBJ2-1	TRBV29-1	-	CSVAIAGALNEQFF	TGCAGCGTCGCCATCGCTGGGGCTCTCAATGAGCAGTTCTTC
once	TRBJ1-4	TRBV5-6	TRBD1	CASSRGTAATNEKLFF	TGTGCCAGCAGCCGTGGGACAGCTGCAACTAATGAAAAACTGTTTTTT
-	TRBJ1-5	TRBV25-1	TRBD1	CASSGTGGNQPQHF	TGTGCCAGCAGCGGGACAGGGGGAAATCAGCCCCAGCATTTT
-	TRBJ2-3	TRBV27	TRBD2	CASRRGADTQYF	TGTGCCAGCCGTCGGGGGGCAGATACGCAGTATTTT
-	TRBJ1-4	TRBV18	TRBD1	CASSPPGTGEKLFF	TGTGCCAGCTCACCACCCGGGACAGGGGAAAAACTGTTTTTT
-	TRBJ2-1	TRBV6-1	TRBD2	CASGLAGDSYNEQFF	TGTGCCAGCGGTTTAGCGGGGGACTCCTACAATGAGCAGTTCTTC
-	TRBJ2-7	TRBV5-6	-	CASRDAGATYEQYF	TGTGCCAGCAGAGACGCGGGGGCTACCTACGAGCAGTACTTC
-	TRBJ1-2	TRBV28	-	CASSPLGEENYGYTF	TGTGCCAGCAGTCCCCTTGGGGAGGAGAACTATGGCTACACCTTC
-	TRBJ1-3	TRBV5-5	-	CASSFIGQSGNTIYF	TGTGCCAGCAGCTTTATCGGACAGTCTGGAAACACCATATATTTT
-	TRBJ2-7	TRBV6-1	TRBD1	CASRSTGTYEQYF	TGTGCCAGCAGATCGACAGGGACCTACGAGCAGTACTTC
-	TRBJ1-1	TRBV7-9	-	CASSQFLSGGANTEAFF	TGTGCCAGCAGCCAGTTTTTGTCTGGGGGCGCGAACACTGAAGCTTTCTTT
-	TRBJ1-3	TRBV2	-	CASRPGISGNTIYF	TGTGCCAGCAGGCCCGGGATCTCTGGAAACACCATATATTTT
-	TRBJ1-4	TRBV5-1	TRBD1	CASSITGTGDEKLFF	TGCGCCAGCAGCATCACGGGGACAGGAGACGAAAAACTGTTTTTT
-	TRBJ2-7	TRBV10-1	TRBD2	CASSESEAGGYYEQYF	TGCGCCAGCAGTGAGTCAGAAGCGGGGGGGTACTACGAGCAGTACTTC
-	TRBJ2-7	TRBV30	-	CAWSATGRGLGATYEQYF	TGTGCCTGGAGTGCCACCGGGCGCGGTCTAGGGGCTACCTACGAGCAGTACTTC
-	TRBJ2-5	TRBV5-1	TRBD1	CASSPGTGTLYQETQYF	TGCGCCAGCAGCCCAGGGACAGGGACCCTGTACCAAGAGACCCAGTACTTC